The 23 T cell receptor beta chains given below trace back to one sample, sequenced in a study of shared clonotypes between healthy human individuals (dated by TCRdb to about 2020). Libraries were constructed by the immunoSEQ multiplex PCR assay. Drawn from immuneACCESS, this table holds only the in-frame rearrangements with V and J called that TCRdb kept. Clones are partly lost; checked studies trace under half to an unresolved V gene and leave the rest unexplained. For this sample the table gives about 700,000 clones, of which around 74% were detected only once. The top ten hold over 1.5% of the sample. Sequencing was performed on memory CD4+ T cells sorted from blood. This sample's cell subset or site label indicates: CD45RA-negative fraction. Receptor source: a woman in her 30s in good health.

Comments on this clone: This specimen includes other DNA sequences encoding the same CDR3. The V gene is TRBV7-9, the J gene TRBJ1-1; D may be TRBD1 (5 bases). The ends were cut back, 1 base at V and 5 bases at J, with 8 bases in the middle. CDR3 length: 13 amino acids. Germline V CDR1 and CDR2: SEHNR, FQNEAQ (reference sequence). The CDR3 DNA is TGTGCCAGCAGCTTAGAAGGGGATACTGAAGCTTTCTTT. Its translation is CASSLEGDTEAFF.

The genes are TRBV2 and TRBJ2-3; a possible D gene is TRBD2 (6 bases). Germline CDR1 and CDR2: SNHLY and FYNNEI. This CDR3 has 15 amino acids. V was clipped by 6 bases and J by 6 bases, with 19 bases between them. The CDR3 DNA reads as TGTGCCAGCAGCCAGGGCGTCGGGGGACCGGATACGCAGTATTTT. Amino acids: CASSQGVGGPDTQYF.

The chain uses TRBV2 and TRBJ2-6; 8 bases map to TRBD2. The ends lost 7 bases at V and 0 bases at J; junction bases unmatched: 5. CDR1 and CDR2 (germline): SNHLY, FYNNEI. This CDR3 is built from 16 residues. Written as DNA, the CDR3 is TGTGCCAGCACTCGAGCGGGGGACTCTGGGGCCAACGTCCTGACTTTC. Translated, it gives CASTRAGDSGANVLTF.

V usage is TRBV19 and J usage is TRBJ2-3; 7 nucleotides align to TRBD2. The CDR3 runs 15 residues. The germline CDR1 and CDR2 sequences are LNHDA and SQIVND (reference sequence). J gave up 5 bases and V 5 bases, and 10 bases lay outside the gene matches. This CDR3 reads CASSGLVLGKDTQYF. The CDR3, as DNA: TGTGCCAGTAGTGGACTAGTGTTGGGTAAAGATACGCAGTATTTT.

The CDR3 region is CARMGRDFTGELFF. DNA of the CDR3: TGTGCCAGGATGGGGCGGGACTTCACCGGGGAGCTGTTTTTT. The chain combines TRBV6-5 with TRBJ2-2, with D perhaps TRBD2 (6 bases). Trimming took 9 bases from V and 4 from J, leaving 15 bases between them. The germline V gene has CDR1 MNHEY and CDR2 SVGAGI. The CDR3 extends over 14 amino acids.

The chain combines TRBV19 with TRBJ1-4; possible D gene TRBD1, 6 bases. V was trimmed by 3 bases and J by 8 bases, leaving 13 bases between them. Germline-derived CDR1 and CDR2 are LNHDA and SQIVND (reference sequence). The CDR3 has 14 residues. The CDR3 loop is CASSMGASGEKLFF. CDR3 nucleotides: TGTGCCAGTAGTATGGGGGCGTCTGGCGAAAAACTGTTTTTT. Full variable domain (missing parts from reference TRBV19 and TRBJ1-4): DGGITQSPKYLFRKEGQNVTLSCEQNLNHDAMYWYRQDPGQGLRLIYYSQIVNDFQKGDIAEGYSVSREKKESFPLTVTSAQKNPTAFYLCASSMGASGEKLFFGSGTQLSVL.

V is TRBV10-3 and J is TRBJ2-3; D not certain. CDR1 is ENHRY and CDR2 is SYGVKD in the germline V gene. Trimming left V 0 bases short and J 3 bases short, with 10 bases between. CDR3 length: 15 residues. This CDR3 reads CAISESAPPTDTQYF. The CDR3, as DNA: TGTGCCATCAGTGAGTCGGCCCCGCCGACAGATACGCAGTATTTT.

V is TRBV28 and J is TRBJ1-4; 10 bases are shared with TRBD1. This CDR3 is built from 15 residues. With V trimmed by 11 bases and J by 3 bases, 9 bases remained unmatched. Germline V gene lookup returns CDR1 MDHEN and CDR2 SYDVKM. The CDR3 sequence is CAVRDRGPSNEKLFF. CDR3 sequence (DNA): TGTGCCGTCCGGGACAGGGGCCCCTCTAATGAAAAACTGTTTTTT.

A note on this clone: The identical CDR3 is also encoded by other nucleotide sequences in the sample. V is TRBV19 and J is TRBJ2-4; the match to TRBD1 covers 9 bases. CDR3 size: 13 residues. CDR1 and CDR2 from the germline V gene are LNHDA and SQIVND (reference sequence). V shed 6 bases and J 6 bases; nucleotides not matched to a gene: 3. The CDR3 reads CASRRGQGNIQYF. CDR3 DNA sequence: TGTGCCAGTAGACGGGGACAGGGAAACATTCAGTACTTC.

The gene calls are TRBV19 and TRBJ1-1; a possible D gene is TRBD1 (6 bases). V lost 3 bases, J lost 0 bases, and 14 bases lay in between. CDR3 length: 16 amino acids. Germline CDR1 LNHDA, CDR2 SQIVND (reference sequence). The CDR3 region is CASSMGGGYMNTEAFF. CDR3 in DNA: TGTGCCAGTAGTATGGGGGGCGGATACATGAACACTGAAGCTTTCTTT.

The chain joins TRBV19 to TRBJ2-1; the match to TRBD2 covers 11 bases. The CDR3 has 16 residues. The J segment lost 5 bases and the V segment lost 6 bases, leaving 9 bases of the junction unmatched. The V gene's germline CDR1 is LNHDA and CDR2 SQIVND (reference sequence). In nucleotides, the CDR3 is TGTGCCAGTAGACCTGAACTAGCGGGAGTAAACAATGAGCAGTTCTTC. Translating gives CASRPELAGVNNEQFF.

V usage is TRBV18 and J usage is TRBJ2-7; perhaps TRBD2 as D (6 bases). Germline CDR1 reads KGHSH; CDR2 reads LQKENI. This CDR3 has 16 residues. Between the trimmed V and J ends, which lost 6 bases and 0 bases, there was a span of 18 bases. CDR3 in DNA: TGTGCCAGCTCTCCCCTTAAGCGGGCGTCCTCCTACGAGCAGTACTTC. Protein sequence: CASSPLKRASSYEQYF.

This chain links TRBV9 with TRBJ2-7; D unresolved. Germline V CDR1 and CDR2: SGDLS, YYNGEE. This CDR3 is 13 amino acids long. With 3 bases removed from V and 3 bases from J, the gap between germline ends came to 10 bases. CDR3 residues: CASSEAPFYEQYF. The CDR3 region has the DNA TGTGCCAGCAGCGAGGCTCCGTTCTACGAGCAGTACTTC.

As concerns this clone: Possible read error: a much larger clone is one base away. Other DNA sequences within the sample encode an identical CDR3. V and J are TRBV6-1 and TRBJ2-6; D is undetermined. Trimming took off 2 bases at V and 0 bases at J, with 5 bases between the two ends. CDR3 size: 15 residues. Germline assignment: CDR1 MNHNS and CDR2 SASEGT. As DNA, the CDR3 is TGTGCCAGCAGTGAACGGTTCTCTGGGGCCAACGTCCTGACTTTC. It is translated as CASSERFSGANVLTF.

This clone occurred a few times. The V call is TRBV28, the J call TRBJ2-1, with TRBD1 identical over 10 bases. J lost 4 bases, V lost 5 bases, and 8 bases had no gene match. Germline V CDR1 and CDR2: MDHEN, SYDVKM. This CDR3 has 16 amino acids. The CDR3 DNA sequence: TGTGCCAGCAGTGCCTCGGGACAGGGGATATACAATGAGCAGTTCTTC. This encodes CASSASGQGIYNEQFF.

V gene TRBV11-2 combines with J gene TRBJ2-7; D possibly corresponds to TRBD1 (5 bases). Germline-derived CDR1 and CDR2 are SGHAT and FQNNGV. This CDR3 spans 14 amino acids. V gave up 2 bases and J gave up 5 bases, with 13 bases separating them. The CDR3 is CASSLTRAGNEQYF. In DNA, the CDR3 is TGTGCCAGCAGCTTAACCCGGGCAGGGAACGAGCAGTACTTC.

This clone was detected only a few times. This rearrangement joins TRBV6-6 to TRBJ1-5; unclear D gene. CDR1 and CDR2 from the germline V gene are MNHNY and SVGAGI (reference sequence). Trimming pared 0 bases from V and 1 base from J, leaving 7 bases between. The CDR3 is 15 residues long. CDR3 sequence: CASSYSWGSNQPQHF. Here the CDR3 DNA reads TGTGCCAGCAGTTACTCGTGGGGAAGCAATCAGCCCCAGCATTTT.

Concerning this clone: This may come from a read error, since a much larger clone is one base off. This sample includes further DNA sequences coding for the same CDR3. The chain uses TRBV27 and TRBJ2-3, with TRBD2 matching over 10 bases. After removal of 5 bases from V and 1 base from J, the junction contained 3 bases not matched to a gene. This CDR3 contains 15 residues. CDR1 and CDR2 (germline): MNHEY, SMNVEV (reference sequence). CDR3 coding DNA: TGTGCCAGCAGTCCCCTAGCGGGAGGCACAGATACGCAGTATTTT. Amino acids: CASSPLAGGTDTQYF.

The chain is built from TRBV7-2 and TRBJ2-1; perhaps TRBD1 as D (6 bases). V was pared by 5 bases and J by 0 bases, with 11 bases between. CDR1 SGHTA and CDR2 FQGNSA come from the germline V gene. The CDR3 contains 15 residues. The CDR3 loop is CASSLDRYSYNEQFF. CDR3 in DNA: TGTGCCAGCAGCCTAGACAGGTACTCCTACAATGAGCAGTTCTTC.

J is TRBJ2-7 and V is TRBV11-2, with a possible D match to TRBD1 (5 bases). Trimming left V 0 bases short and J 13 bases short, with 13 bases between. CDR1 and CDR2 from the germline V gene are SGHAT and FQNNGV. CDR3 length: 12 amino acids. The CDR3 protein is CASSLDRRTHYF. The CDR3 nucleotides read TGTGCCAGCAGCTTAGATCGGCGGACACACTACTTC.

This clone occurred once. The rearrangement uses TRBV5-1 and TRBJ1-4, with 9 bases matching TRBD1. This CDR3 region has 15 residues. The J segment lost 4 bases and the V segment lost 0 bases, leaving 1 base of the junction unmatched. Germline V lookup: CDR1 SGHRS, CDR2 YFSETQ. CDR3 sequence (DNA): TGCGCCAGCAGCTTGGTGGGACAGGGTAATGAAAAACTGTTTTTT. Its protein is CASSLVGQGNEKLFF.

The V call is TRBV9, the J call TRBJ1-2; TRBD1 aligns across 8 bases. Per germline, CDR1 SGDLS and CDR2 YYNGEE. The CDR3 spans 14 residues. V was pared by 3 bases and J by 5 bases, with 6 bases of the junction left unmatched. CDR3 in DNA: TGTGCCAGCAGCGCCAACAGGGGGTGGTATGGCTACACCTTC. It translates to CASSANRGWYGYTF.

The genes are TRBV18 and TRBJ2-5; 9 bases match TRBD1. V shed 5 bases and J 6 bases; nucleotides not matched to a gene: 4. The CDR3 spans 13 residues. The germline V gene has CDR1 KGHSH and CDR2 LQKENI. CDR3 sequence reads: CASSGTGTKTQYF. CDR3 sequence (DNA): TGTGCCAGCTCAGGGACAGGGACGAAGACCCAGTACTTC.